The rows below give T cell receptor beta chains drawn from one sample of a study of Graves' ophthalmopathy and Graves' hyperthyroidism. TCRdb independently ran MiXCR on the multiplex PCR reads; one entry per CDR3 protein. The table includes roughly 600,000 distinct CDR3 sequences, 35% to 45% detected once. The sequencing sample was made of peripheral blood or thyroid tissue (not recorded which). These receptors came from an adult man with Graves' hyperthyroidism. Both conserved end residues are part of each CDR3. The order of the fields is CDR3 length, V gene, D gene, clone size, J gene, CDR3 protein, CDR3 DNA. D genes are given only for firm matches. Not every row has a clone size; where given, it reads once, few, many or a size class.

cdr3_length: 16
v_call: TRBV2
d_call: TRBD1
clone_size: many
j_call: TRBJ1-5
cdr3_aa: CASSGGTGAFNQPQHF
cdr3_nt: TGTGCCAGCAGTGGAGGGACAGGGGCCTTCAATCAGCCCCAGCATTTT

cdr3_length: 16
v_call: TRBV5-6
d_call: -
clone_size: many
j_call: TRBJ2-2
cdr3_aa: CASSFGIWGNTGELFF
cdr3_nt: TGTGCCAGCAGCTTTGGTATCTGGGGAAACACCGGGGAGCTGTTTTTT

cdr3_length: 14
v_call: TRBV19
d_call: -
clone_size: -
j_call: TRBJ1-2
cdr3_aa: CASSRDLGTMRYTF
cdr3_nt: TGTGCCAGCAGCCGAGATCTGGGTACTATGCGCTACACCTTC

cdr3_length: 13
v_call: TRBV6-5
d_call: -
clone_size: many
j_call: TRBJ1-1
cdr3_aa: CASSYERGTEAFF
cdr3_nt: TGTGCCAGCAGTTACGAGAGAGGCACTGAAGCTTTCTTT

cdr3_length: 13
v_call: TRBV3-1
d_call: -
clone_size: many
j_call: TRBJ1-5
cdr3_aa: CASSHSDNQPQHF
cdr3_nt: TGTGCCAGCAGCCACAGTGACAATCAGCCCCAGCATTTT

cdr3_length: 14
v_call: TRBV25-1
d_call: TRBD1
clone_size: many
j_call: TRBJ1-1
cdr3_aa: CASRATGANTEAFF
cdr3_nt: TGTGCCAGCAGGGCGACAGGGGCGAACACTGAAGCTTTCTTT

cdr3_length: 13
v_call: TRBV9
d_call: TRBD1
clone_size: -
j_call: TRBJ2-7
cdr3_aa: CASSAGQFSEQYF
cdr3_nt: TGTGCCAGCAGCGCGGGACAGTTTTCCGAGCAGTACTTC

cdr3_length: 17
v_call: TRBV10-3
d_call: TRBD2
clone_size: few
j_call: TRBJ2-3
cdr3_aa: CAISEPRLAGGPDTQYF
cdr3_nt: TGTGCCATCAGTGAGCCCCGACTAGCGGGAGGGCCAGATACGCAGTATTTT

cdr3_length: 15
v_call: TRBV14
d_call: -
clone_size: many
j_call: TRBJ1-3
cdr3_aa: CASSQDLRSGNTIYF
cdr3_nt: TGTGCCAGCAGCCAAGATCTGCGCTCTGGAAACACCATATATTTT

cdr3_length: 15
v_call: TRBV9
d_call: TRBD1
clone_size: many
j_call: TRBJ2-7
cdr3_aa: CASSVGGTGFHEQYF
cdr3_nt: TGTGCCAGCAGCGTAGGCGGGACAGGGTTCCACGAGCAGTACTTC

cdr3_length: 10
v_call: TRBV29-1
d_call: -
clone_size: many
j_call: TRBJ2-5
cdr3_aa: CSVLGLTQYF
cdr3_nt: TGCAGCGTTTTAGGTTTGACCCAGTACTTC

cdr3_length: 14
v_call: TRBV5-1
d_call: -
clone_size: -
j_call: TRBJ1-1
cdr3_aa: CASCHPDRDTEAFF
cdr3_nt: TGCGCCAGCTGCCACCCGGATAGGGACACTGAAGCTTTCTTT

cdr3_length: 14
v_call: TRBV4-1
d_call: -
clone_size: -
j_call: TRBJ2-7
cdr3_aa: CASSHVTASYEQYF
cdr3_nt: TGCGCCAGCAGCCACGTGACAGCTTCCTACGAGCAGTACTTC

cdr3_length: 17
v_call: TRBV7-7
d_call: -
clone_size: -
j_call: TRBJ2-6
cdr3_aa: CASSAVGTGSGANVLTF
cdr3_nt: TGTGCTAGCAGTGCGGTAGGAACTGGGTCTGGGGCCAACGTCCTGACTTTC

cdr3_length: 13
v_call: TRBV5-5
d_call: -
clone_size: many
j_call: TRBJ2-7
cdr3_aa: CASSLHLAYEQYF
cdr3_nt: TGTGCCAGCAGCTTGCACCTTGCCTACGAGCAGTACTTC

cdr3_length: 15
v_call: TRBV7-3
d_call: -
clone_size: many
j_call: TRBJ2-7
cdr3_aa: CASSPRGEGRGEQYF
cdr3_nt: TGTGCCAGCAGCCCCCGGGGCGAGGGGCGGGGCGAGCAGTACTTC

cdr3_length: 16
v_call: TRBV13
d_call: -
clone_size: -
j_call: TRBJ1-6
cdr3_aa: CASSLGGAGDNSPLHF
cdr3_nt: TGTGCCAGCAGCTTAGGTGGGGCAGGGGATAATTCACCCCTCCACTTT

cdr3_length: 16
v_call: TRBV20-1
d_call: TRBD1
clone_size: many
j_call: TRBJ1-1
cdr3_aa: CSASGTGVAWDTEAFF
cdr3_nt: TGCAGTGCTAGTGGGACAGGGGTTGCGTGGGACACTGAAGCTTTCTTT

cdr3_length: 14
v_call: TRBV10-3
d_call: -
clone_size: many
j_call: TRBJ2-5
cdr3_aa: CAISESGAQETQYF
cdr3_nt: TGTGCCATCAGTGAGTCAGGAGCACAAGAGACCCAGTACTTC

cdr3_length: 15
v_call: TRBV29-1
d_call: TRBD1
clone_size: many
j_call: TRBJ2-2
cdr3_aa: CSVSKTGGGTGELFF
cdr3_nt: TGCAGCGTTTCCAAGACAGGGGGCGGTACCGGGGAGCTGTTTTTT

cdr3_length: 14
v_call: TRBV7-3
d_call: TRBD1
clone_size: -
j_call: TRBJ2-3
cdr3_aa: CASSPGTGLVTQYF
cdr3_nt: TGTGCCAGCAGCCCGGGGACAGGATTGGTTACGCAGTATTTT

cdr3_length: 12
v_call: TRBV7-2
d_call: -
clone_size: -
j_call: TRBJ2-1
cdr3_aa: CASSSPGDEQFF
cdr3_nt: TGTGCCAGCAGCTCACCGGGCGATGAGCAGTTCTTC

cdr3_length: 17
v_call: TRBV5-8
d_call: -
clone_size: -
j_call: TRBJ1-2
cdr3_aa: CASSLVRNTGASYGYTF
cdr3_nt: TGTGCCAGCAGCTTGGTACGGAACACCGGGGCTTCCTATGGCTACACCTTC

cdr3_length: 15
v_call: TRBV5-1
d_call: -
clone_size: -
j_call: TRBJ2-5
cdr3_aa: CASSVGAGVTETQYF
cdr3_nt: TGCGCCAGCAGCGTTGGGGCAGGGGTTACCGAGACCCAGTACTTC

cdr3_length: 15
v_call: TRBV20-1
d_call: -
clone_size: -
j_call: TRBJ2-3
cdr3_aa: CSARVGAGTQDTQYF
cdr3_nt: TGCAGTGCTAGGGTGGGAGCGGGCACTCAAGATACGCAGTATTTT

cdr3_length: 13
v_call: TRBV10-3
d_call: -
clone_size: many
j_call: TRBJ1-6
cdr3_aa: CAISGQDNSPLHF
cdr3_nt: TGTGCCATCAGTGGGCAGGATAATTCACCCCTCCACTTT

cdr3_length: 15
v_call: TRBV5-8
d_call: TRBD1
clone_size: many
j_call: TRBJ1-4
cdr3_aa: CASSALTGTGEKLFF
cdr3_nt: TGTGCCAGCAGTGCATTGACAGGGACCGGCGAAAAACTGTTTTTT

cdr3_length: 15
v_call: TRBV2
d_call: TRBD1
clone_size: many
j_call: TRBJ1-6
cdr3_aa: CASSEDRARESPLHF
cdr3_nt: TGTGCCAGCAGTGAGGACAGGGCCAGGGAATCACCCCTCCACTTT

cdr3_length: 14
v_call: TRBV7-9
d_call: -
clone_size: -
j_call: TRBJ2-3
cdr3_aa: CASSHTGGTDTQYF
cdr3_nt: TGTGCCAGCAGCCACACTGGGGGCACAGATACGCAGTATTTT

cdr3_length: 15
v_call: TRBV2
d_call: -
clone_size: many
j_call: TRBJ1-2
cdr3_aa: CASRTDGLVLNGYTF
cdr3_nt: TGTGCCAGCAGAACTGACGGACTCGTCCTTAATGGCTACACCTTC

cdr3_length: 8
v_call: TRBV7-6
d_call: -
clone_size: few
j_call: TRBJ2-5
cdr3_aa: CASSLDGF
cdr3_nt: TGTGCCAGCAGCTTAGACGGGTTC

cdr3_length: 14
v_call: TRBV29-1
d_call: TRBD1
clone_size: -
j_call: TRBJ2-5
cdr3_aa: CSVGTGINRKTQYF
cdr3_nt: TGCAGCGTTGGGACAGGGATCAATCGGAAGACCCAGTACTTC

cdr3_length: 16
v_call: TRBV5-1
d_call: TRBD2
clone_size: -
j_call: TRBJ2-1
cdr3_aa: CASSRTGTSGLDEQFF
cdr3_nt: TGCGCCAGCAGCAGGACCGGGACTAGCGGGCTCGATGAGCAGTTCTTC

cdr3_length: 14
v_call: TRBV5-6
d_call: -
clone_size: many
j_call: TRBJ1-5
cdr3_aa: CASSPEILNQPQHF
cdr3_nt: TGTGCCAGCAGCCCGGAAATACTCAATCAGCCCCAGCATTTT

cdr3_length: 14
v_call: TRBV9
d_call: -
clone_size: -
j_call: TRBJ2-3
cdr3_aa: CASSGEPDTDTQYF
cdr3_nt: TGTGCCAGCAGCGGGGAGCCCGACACAGATACGCAGTATTTT

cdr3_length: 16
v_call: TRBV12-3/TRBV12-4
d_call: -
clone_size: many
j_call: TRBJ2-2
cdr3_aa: CASSPPTVANTGELFF
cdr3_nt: TGTGCCAGCAGTCCCCCGACTGTCGCGAACACCGGGGAGCTGTTTTTT

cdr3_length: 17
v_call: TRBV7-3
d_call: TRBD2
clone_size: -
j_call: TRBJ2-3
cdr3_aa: CASSRPGTSGGADTQYF
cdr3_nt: TGTGCCAGCAGCCGACCCGGGACTAGCGGGGGGGCAGATACGCAGTATTTT

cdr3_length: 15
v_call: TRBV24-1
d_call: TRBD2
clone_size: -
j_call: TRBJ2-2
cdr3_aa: CATSISGTNTGELFF
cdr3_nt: TGTGCCACCAGTATTAGCGGGACCAACACCGGGGAGCTGTTTTTT

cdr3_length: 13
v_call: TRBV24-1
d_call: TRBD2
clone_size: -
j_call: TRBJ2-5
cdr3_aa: CATSGGAKETQYF
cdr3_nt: TGTGCCACTAGCGGGGGGGCAAAAGAGACCCAGTACTTC

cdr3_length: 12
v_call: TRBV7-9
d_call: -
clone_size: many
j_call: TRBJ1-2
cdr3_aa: CASAGDDYGYTF
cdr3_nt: TGTGCCAGCGCGGGGGATGACTATGGCTACACCTTC

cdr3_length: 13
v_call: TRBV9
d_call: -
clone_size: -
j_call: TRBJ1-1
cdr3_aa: CASSVVAVTEAFF
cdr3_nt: TGTGCCAGCAGCGTAGTTGCAGTCACTGAAGCTTTCTTT

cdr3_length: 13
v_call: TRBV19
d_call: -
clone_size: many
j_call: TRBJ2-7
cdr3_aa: CASSIGPRDEQYF
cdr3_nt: TGTGCCAGTAGTATAGGGCCCAGGGACGAGCAGTACTTC

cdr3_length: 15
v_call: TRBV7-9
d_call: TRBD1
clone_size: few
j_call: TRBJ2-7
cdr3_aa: CASSVAGQGDYEQYF
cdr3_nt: TGTGCCAGCAGCGTAGCTGGGCAGGGGGACTACGAGCAGTACTTC

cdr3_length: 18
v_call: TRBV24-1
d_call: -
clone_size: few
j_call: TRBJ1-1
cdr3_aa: CATSVRVRITNMNTEAFF
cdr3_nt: TGTGCCACCAGCGTCAGGGTCCGGATAACGAACATGAACACTGAAGCTTTCTTT

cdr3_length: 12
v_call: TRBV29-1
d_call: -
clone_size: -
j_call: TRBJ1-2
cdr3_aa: CSVVGVNYGYTF
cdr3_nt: TGCAGCGTTGTTGGGGTGAACTATGGCTACACCTTC

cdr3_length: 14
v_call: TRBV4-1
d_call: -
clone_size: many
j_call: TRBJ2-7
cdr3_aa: CASSQEWAAYEQYF
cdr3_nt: TGCGCCAGCAGCCAAGAGTGGGCCGCCTACGAGCAGTACTTC

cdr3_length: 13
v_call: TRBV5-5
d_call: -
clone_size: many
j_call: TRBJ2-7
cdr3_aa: CASSWSHFGEQYF
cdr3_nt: TGTGCCAGCAGCTGGAGTCATTTTGGGGAGCAGTACTTC

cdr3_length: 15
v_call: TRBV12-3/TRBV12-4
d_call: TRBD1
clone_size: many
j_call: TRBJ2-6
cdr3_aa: CASSARGPGANVLTF
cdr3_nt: TGTGCCAGCAGTGCCAGGGGGCCCGGGGCCAACGTCCTGACTTTC

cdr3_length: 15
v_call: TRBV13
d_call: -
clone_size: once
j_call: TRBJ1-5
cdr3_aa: CASSLRGDKTTYEHF
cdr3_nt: TGTGCCAGCAGCTTAAGGGGAGACAAGACAACCTACGAGCATTTT

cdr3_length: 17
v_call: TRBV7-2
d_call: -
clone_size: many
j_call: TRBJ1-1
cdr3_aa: CASSLSSRRTLNTEAFF
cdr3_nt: TGTGCCAGCAGCTTAAGTAGTCGGAGGACGTTGAACACTGAAGCTTTCTTT

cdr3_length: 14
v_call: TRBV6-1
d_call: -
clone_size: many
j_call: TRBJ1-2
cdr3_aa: CASVPWGTNYGYTF
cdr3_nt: TGTGCCAGCGTACCGTGGGGGACTAACTATGGCTACACCTTC

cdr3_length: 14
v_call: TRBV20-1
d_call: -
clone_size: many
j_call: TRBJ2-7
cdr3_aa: CSAISQGGSYEQYF
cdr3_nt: TGCAGTGCTATTAGCCAGGGGGGCTCCTACGAGCAGTACTTC

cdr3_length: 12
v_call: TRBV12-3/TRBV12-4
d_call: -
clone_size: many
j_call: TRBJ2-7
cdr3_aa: CASSYGWYEQYF
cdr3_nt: TGTGCCAGCAGTTACGGTTGGTACGAGCAGTACTTC

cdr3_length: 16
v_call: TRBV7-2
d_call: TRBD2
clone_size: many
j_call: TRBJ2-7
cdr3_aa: CASSLAGVAGVYEQYF
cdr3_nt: TGTGCCAGCAGCTTAGCCGGAGTAGCGGGAGTCTACGAGCAGTACTTC

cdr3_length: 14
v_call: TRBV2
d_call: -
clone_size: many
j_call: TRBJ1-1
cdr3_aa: CASIPGPANTEAFF
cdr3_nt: TGTGCCAGCATCCCGGGGCCAGCGAACACTGAAGCTTTCTTT

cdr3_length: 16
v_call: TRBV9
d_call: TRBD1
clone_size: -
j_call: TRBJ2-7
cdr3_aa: CASSFPPRQGSYEQYF
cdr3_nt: TGTGCCAGCAGTTTCCCTCCCAGACAGGGTTCCTACGAGCAGTACTTC

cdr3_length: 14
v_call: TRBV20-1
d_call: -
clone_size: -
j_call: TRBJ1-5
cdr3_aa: CSARSGSTQETQHF
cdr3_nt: TGCAGTGCTCGATCGGGCAGCACCCAAGAGACCCAGCATTTT